This TCR beta chain originates from a study of blood T cell repertoires in COVID-19. Deletions cut 1 base from V and 10 bases from J, with 20 bases between. The V gene's germline CDR1 is SGHNT and CDR2 YENEEA. The CDR3 is made up of 16 amino acids. Measured with immunoSEQ multiplex PCR; TCRdb has only the in-frame clones, and not every one. The table shows about 88,000 clones, with 85% to 95% occurring only once. This sequence originates from a man aged 55 to 70 with acute or convalescent COVID-19. Sample: peripheral blood. V gene TRBV11-3 combines with J gene TRBJ2-1, with a possible D match to TRBD2 (5 bases). CDR3 sequence reads: CASSLGGERTRREQFF. The CDR3 nucleotides read TGTGCCAGCAGCTTAGGCGGCGAGCGGACCAGAAGGGAGCAGTTCTTC.